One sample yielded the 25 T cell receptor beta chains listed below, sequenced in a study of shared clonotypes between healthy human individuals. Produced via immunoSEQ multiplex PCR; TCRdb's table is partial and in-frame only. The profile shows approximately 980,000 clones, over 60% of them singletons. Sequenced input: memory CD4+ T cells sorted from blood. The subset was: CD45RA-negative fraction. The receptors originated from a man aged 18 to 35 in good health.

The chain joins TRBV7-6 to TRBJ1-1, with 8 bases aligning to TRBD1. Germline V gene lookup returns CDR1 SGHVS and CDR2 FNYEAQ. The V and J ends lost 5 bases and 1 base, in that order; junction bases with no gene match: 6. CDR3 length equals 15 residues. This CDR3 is CASSALQGGNTEAFF. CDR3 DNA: TGTGCCAGCAGCGCGCTACAGGGGGGGAACACTGAAGCTTTCTTT.

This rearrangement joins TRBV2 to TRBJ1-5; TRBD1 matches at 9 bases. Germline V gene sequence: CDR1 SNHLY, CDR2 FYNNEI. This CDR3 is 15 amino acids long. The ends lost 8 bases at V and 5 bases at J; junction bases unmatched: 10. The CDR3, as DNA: TGTGCCAGCGGCTCCGGGACAGGGCGCCATCAGCCCCAGCATTTT. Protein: CASGSGTGRHQPQHF.

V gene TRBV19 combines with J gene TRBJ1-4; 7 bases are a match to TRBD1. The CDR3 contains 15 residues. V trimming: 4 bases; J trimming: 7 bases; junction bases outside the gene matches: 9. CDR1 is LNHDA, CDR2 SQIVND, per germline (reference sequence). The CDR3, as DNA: TGTGCCAGTAGTACACACAGGGGAATCGGTGAAAAACTGTTTTTT. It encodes CASSTHRGIGEKLFF.

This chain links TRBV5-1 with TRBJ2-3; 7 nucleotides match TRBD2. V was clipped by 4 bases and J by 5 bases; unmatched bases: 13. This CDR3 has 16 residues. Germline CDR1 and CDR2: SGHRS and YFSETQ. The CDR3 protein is CASSRSVTSEGDTQYF. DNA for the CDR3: TGCGCCAGCAGCCGAAGTGTAACTAGCGAAGGAGATACGCAGTATTTT.

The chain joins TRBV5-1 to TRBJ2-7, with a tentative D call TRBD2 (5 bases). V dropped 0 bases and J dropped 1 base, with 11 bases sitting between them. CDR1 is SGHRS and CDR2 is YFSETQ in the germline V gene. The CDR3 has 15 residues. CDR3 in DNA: TGCGCCAGCAGCTTGGATGCGGGCTCGTCCTACGAGCAGTACTTC. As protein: CASSLDAGSSYEQYF.

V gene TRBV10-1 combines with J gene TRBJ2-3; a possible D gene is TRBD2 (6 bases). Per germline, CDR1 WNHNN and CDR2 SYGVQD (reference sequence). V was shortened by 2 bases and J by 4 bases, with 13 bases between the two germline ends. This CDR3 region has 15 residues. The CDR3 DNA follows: TGCGCCAGCAGTGAGGCGGGGAGGAGCGCAGATACGCAGTATTTT. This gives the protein CASSEAGRSADTQYF.

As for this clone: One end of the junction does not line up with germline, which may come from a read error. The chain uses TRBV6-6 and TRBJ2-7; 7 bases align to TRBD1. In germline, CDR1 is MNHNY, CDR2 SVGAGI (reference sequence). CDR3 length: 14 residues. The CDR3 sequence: CAGSERQGSYEQYF. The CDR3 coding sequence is TGTGCCGGCAGCGAAAGACAGGGCTCCTACGAGCAGTACTTC.

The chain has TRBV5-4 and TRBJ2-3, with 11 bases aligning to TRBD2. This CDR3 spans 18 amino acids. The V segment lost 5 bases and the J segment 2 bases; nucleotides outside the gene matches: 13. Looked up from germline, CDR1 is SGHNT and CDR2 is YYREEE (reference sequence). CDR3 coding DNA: TGTGCCAGCAGATCCGGATTCCGTAGCGGGGGGGCCACAGATACGCAGTATTTT. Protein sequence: CASRSGFRSGGATDTQYF.

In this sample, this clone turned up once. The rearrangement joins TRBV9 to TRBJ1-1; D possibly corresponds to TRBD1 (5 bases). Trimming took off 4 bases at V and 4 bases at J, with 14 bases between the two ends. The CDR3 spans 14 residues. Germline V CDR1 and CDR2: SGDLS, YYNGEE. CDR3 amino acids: CASSPLGGGTEAFF. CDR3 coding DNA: TGTGCCAGCAGCCCCCTTGGGGGGGGCACTGAAGCTTTCTTT.

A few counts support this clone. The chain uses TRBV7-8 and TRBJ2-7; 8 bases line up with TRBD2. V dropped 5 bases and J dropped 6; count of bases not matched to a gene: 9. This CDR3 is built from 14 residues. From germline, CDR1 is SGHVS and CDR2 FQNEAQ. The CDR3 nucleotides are TGTGCCAGCAGCCTCGGGACTAGTGGCTCCGAGCAGTACTTC. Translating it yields CASSLGTSGSEQYF.

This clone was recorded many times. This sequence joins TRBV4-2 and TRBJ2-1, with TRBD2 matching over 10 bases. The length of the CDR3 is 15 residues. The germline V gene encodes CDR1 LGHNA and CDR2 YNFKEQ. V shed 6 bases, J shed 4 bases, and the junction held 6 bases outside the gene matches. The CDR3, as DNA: TGTGCCAGCAGAAATCTAGCGGGGGCATACAATGAGCAGTTCTTC. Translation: CASRNLAGAYNEQFF.

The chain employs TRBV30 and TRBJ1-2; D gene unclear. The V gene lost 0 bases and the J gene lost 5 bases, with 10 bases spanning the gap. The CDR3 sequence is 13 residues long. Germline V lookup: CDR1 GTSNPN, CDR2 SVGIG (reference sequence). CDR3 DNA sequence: TGTGCCTGGAGTGTCCGGGCGAGGTATGGCTACACCTTC. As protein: CAWSVRARYGYTF.

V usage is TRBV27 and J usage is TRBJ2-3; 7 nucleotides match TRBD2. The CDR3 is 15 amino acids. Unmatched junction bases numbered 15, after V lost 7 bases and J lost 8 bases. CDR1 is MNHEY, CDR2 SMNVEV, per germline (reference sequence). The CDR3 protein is CASTKSGNQHFTQYF. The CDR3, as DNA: TGTGCCAGCACCAAGAGCGGGAACCAACATTTTACGCAGTATTTT.

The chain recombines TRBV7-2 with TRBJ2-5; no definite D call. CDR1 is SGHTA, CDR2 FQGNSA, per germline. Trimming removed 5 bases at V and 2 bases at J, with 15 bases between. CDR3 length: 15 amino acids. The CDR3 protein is CASSLRRSNQETQYF. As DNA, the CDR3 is TGTGCCAGCAGCCTCCGACGGAGCAATCAAGAGACCCAGTACTTC.

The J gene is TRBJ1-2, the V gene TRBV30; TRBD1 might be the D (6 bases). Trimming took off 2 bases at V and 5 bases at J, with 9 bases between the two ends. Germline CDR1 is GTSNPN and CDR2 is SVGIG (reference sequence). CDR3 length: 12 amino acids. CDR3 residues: CAWSIGQYGYTF. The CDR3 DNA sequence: TGTGCCTGGAGTATAGGACAGTATGGCTACACCTTC.

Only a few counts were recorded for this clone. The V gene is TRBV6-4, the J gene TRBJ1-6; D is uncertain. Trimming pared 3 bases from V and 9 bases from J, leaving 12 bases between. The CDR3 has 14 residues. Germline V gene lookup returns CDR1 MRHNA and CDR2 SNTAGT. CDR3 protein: CASSEVLLGSPLHF. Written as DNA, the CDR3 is TGTGCCAGCAGTGAGGTACTCTTGGGTTCACCCCTCCACTTT.

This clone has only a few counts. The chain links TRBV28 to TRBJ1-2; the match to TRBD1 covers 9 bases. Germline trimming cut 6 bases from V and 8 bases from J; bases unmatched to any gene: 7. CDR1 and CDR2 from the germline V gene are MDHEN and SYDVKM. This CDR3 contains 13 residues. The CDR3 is CASRSQGARGYTF. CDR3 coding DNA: TGTGCCAGCAGATCACAGGGGGCAAGGGGCTACACCTTC.

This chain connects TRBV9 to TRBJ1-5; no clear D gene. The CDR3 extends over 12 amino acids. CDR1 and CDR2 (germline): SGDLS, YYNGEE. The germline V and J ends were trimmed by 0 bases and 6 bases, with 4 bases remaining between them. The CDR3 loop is CASSVDGQPQHF. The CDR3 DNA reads TGTGCCAGCAGCGTAGATGGTCAGCCCCAGCATTTT.

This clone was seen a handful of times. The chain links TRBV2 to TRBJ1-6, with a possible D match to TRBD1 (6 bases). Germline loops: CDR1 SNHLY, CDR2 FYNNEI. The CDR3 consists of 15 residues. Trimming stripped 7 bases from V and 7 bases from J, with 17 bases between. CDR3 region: CASTPTGHSNSPLHF. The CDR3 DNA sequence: TGTGCCAGCACCCCAACAGGGCACAGCAATTCACCCCTCCACTTT.

The CDR3 DNA reads TGTGCCAGCAGGGTCACAGGGGGCGTGGGAGAGACCCAGTACTTC. Protein sequence: CASRVTGGVGETQYF. V gene TRBV6-5 combines with J gene TRBJ2-5; TRBD1 agrees at 9 bases. The CDR3 has 15 residues. The junction had 9 bases not matched to a gene; V was cut back by 6 bases and J by 4 bases. Germline V lookup: CDR1 MNHEY, CDR2 SVGAGI.

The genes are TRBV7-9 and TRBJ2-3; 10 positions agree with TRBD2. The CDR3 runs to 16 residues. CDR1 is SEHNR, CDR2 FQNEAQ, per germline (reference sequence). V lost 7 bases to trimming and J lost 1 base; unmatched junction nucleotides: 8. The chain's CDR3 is CASTPEGTSGTDTQYF. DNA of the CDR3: TGTGCCAGCACACCCGAGGGGACTAGCGGCACAGATACGCAGTATTTT.

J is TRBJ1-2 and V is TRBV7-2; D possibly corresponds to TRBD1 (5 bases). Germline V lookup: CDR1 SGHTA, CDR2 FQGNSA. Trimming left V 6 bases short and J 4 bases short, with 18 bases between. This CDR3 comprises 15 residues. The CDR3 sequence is CASRSTSGVSYGYTF. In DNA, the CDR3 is TGTGCCAGCAGATCAACGTCGGGGGTTAGCTATGGCTACACCTTC. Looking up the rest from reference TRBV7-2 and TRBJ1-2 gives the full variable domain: GAGVSQSPSNKVTEKGKDVELRCDPISGHTALYWYRQSLGQGLEFLIYFQGNSAPDKSGLPSDRFSAERTGGSVSTLTIQRTQQEDSAVYLCASRSTSGVSYGYTFGSGTRLTVV.

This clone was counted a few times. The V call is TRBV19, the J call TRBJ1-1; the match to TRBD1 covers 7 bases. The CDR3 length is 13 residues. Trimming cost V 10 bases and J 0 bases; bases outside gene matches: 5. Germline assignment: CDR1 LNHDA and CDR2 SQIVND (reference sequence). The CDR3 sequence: CANQTGMNTEAFF. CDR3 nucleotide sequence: TGTGCCAACCAGACAGGGATGAACACTGAAGCTTTCTTT.

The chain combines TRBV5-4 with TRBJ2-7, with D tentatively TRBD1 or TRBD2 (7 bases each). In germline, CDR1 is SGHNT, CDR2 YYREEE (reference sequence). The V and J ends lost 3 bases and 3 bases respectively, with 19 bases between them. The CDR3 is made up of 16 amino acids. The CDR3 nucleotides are TGTGCCAGCAGCTCCCCGTGGGAGGGGGCAAACTACGAGCAGTACTTC. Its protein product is CASSSPWEGANYEQYF. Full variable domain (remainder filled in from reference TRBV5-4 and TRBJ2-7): ETGVTQSPTHLIKTRGQQVTLRCSSQSGHNTVSWYQQALGQGPQFIFQYYREEENGRGNFPPRFSGLQFPNYSSELNVNALELDDSALYLCASSSPWEGANYEQYFGPGTRLTVT.

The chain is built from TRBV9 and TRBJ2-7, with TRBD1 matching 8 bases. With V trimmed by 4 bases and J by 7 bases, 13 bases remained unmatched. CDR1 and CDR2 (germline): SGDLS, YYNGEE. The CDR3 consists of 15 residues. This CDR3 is CASSPDGDRPLEQYF. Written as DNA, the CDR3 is TGTGCCAGCAGCCCCGACGGGGACAGGCCGTTGGAGCAGTACTTC.